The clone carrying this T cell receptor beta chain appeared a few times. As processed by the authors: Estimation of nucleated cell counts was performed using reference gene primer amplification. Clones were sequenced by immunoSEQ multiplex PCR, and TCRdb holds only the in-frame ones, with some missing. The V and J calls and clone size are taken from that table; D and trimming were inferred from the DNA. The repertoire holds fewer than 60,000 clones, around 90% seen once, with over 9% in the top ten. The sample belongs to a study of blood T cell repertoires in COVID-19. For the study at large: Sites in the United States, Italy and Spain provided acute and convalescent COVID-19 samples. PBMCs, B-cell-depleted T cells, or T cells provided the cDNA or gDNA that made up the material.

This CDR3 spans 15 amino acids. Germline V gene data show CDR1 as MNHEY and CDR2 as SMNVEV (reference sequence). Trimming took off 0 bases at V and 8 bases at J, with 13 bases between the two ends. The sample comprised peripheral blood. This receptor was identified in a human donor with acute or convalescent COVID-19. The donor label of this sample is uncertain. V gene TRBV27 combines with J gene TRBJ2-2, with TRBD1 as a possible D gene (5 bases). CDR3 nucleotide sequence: TGTGCCAGCAGTTTATCAGCAGGGAAAGGGGGGGAGCTGTTTTTT. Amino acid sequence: CASSLSAGKGGELFF.